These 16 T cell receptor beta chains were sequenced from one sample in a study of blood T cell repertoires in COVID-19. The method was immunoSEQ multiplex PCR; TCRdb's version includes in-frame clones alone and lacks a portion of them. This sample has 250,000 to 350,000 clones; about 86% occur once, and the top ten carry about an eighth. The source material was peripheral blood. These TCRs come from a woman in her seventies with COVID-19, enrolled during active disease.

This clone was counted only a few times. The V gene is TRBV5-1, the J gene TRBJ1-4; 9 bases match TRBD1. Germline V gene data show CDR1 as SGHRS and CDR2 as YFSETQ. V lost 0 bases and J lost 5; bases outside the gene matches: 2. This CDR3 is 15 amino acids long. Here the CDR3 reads CASSLGDRENEKLFF. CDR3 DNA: TGCGCCAGCAGCTTGGGGGACAGGGAAAATGAAAAACTGTTTTTT.

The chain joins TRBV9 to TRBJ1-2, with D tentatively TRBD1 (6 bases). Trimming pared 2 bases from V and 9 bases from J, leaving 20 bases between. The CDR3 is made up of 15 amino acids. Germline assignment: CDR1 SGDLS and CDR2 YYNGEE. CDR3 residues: CASSVRQEPFGSYTF. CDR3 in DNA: TGTGCCAGCAGCGTCCGACAGGAGCCCTTCGGCAGCTACACCTTC.

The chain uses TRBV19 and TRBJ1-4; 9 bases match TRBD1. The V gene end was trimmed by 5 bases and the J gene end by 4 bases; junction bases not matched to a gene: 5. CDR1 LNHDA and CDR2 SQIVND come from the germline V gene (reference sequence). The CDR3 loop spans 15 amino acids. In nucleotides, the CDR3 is TGTGCCAGTAGTTCTCGGGACAGGGTTAATGAAAAACTGTTTTTT. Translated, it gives CASSSRDRVNEKLFF.

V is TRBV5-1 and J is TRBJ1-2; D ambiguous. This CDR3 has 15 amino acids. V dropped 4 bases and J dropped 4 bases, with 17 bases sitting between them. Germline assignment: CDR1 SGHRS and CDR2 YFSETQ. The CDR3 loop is CASSTVGERTYGYTF. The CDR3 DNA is TGCGCCAGCAGCACTGTGGGAGAACGAACCTATGGCTACACCTTC.

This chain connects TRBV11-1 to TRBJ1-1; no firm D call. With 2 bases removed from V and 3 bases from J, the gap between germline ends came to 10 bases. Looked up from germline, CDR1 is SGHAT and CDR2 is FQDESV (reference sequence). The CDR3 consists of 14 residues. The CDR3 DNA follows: TGTGCCAGCAGCTTAAATATAGAATACACTGAAGCTTTCTTT. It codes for CASSLNIEYTEAFF. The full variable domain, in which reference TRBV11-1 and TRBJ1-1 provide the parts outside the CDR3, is EAEVAQSPRYKITEKSQAVAFWCDPISGHATLYWYRQILGQGPELLVQFQDESVVDDSQLPKDRFSAERLKGVDSTLKIQPAELGDSAMYLCASSLNIEYTEAFFGQGTRLTVV.

CDR3 sequence (DNA): TGTGCCAGTAGTACCCCCGGGGCTGGAAACACCATATATTTT. Translation: CASSTPGAGNTIYF. The rearrangement joins TRBV19 to TRBJ1-3; D uncertain. Per the germline V gene, CDR1 is LNHDA and CDR2 is SQIVND (reference sequence). CDR3 length: 14 amino acids. V gave up 4 bases and J gave up 2 bases, with 9 bases separating them.

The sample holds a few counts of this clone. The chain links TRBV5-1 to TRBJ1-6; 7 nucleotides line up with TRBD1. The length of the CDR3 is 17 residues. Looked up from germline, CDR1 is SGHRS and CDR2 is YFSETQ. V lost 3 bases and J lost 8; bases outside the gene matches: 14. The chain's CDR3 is CASSSAGTDETDSPLHF. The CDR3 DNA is TGCGCCAGCAGCTCGGCCGGGACAGACGAAACAGATTCACCCCTCCACTTT.

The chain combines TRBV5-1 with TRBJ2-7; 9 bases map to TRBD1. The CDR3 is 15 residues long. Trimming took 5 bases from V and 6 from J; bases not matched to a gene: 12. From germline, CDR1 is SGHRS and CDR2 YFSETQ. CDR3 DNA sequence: TGCGCCAGCAGGCGGACAGGGGACTTGGTCACCGAGCAGTACTTC. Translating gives CASRRTGDLVTEQYF.

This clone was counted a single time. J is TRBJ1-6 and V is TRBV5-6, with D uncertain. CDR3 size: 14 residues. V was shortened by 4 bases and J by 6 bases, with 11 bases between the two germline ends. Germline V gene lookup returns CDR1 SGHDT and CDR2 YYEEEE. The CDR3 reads CASSGGFPNSPLHF. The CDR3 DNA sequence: TGTGCCAGCAGCGGAGGGTTTCCTAATTCACCCCTCCACTTT.

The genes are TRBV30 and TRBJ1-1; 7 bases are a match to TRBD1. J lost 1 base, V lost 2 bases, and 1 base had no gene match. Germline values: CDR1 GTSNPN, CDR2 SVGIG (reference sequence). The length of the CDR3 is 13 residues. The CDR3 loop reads CAWSRTGNTEAFF. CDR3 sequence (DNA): TGTGCCTGGAGTCGGACAGGGAACACTGAAGCTTTCTTT.

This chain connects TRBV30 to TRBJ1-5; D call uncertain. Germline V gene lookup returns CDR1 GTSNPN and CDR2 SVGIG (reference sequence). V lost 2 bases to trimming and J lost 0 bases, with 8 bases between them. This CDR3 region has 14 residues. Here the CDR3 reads CAWSIGNSNQPQHF. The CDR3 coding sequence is TGTGCCTGGAGTATCGGGAATAGCAATCAGCCCCAGCATTTT.

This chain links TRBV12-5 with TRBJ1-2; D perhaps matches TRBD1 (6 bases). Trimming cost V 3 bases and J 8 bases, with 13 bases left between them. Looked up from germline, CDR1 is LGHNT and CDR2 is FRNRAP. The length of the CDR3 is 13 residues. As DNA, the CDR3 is TGTGCTAGTGGTTTACAGGGCTATAACGGCTACACCTTC. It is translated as CASGLQGYNGYTF. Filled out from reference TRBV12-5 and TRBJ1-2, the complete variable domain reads DARVTQTPRHKVTEMGQEVTMRCQPILGHNTVFWYRQTMMQGLELLAYFRNRAPLDDSGMPKDRFSAEMPDATLATLKIQPSEPRDSAVYFCASGLQGYNGYTFGSGTRLTVV.

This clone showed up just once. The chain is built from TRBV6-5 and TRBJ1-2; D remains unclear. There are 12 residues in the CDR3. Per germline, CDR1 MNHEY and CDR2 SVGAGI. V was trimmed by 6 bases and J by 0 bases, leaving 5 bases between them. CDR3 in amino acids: CASRNTNYGYTF. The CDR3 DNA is TGTGCCAGCAGGAACACTAACTATGGCTACACCTTC.

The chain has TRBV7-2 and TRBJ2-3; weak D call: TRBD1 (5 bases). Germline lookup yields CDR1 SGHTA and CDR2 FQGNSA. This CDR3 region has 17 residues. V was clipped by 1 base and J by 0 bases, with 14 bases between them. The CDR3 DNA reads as TGTGCCAGCAGCTTAGTCTTTGGGGCGGACAGCACAGATACGCAGTATTTT. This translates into CASSLVFGADSTDTQYF.

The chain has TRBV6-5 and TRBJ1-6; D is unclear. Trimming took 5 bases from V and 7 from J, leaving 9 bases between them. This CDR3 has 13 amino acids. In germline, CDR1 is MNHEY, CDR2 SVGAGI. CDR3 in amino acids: CASSKRGNSPLHF. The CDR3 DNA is TGTGCCAGCAGTAAACGGGGAAATTCACCCCTCCACTTT.

CDR3 sequence reads: CASRRGGRSSNYGYTF. Written as DNA, the CDR3 is TGTGCCAGCAGGCGCGGAGGGAGATCTTCTAACTATGGCTACACCTTC. The chain employs TRBV27 and TRBJ1-2; D call uncertain. In germline, CDR1 is MNHEY, CDR2 SMNVEV (reference sequence). The CDR3 covers 16 residues. Trimming shortened V by 6 bases and J by 0 bases, and 17 bases separated the two germline ends.